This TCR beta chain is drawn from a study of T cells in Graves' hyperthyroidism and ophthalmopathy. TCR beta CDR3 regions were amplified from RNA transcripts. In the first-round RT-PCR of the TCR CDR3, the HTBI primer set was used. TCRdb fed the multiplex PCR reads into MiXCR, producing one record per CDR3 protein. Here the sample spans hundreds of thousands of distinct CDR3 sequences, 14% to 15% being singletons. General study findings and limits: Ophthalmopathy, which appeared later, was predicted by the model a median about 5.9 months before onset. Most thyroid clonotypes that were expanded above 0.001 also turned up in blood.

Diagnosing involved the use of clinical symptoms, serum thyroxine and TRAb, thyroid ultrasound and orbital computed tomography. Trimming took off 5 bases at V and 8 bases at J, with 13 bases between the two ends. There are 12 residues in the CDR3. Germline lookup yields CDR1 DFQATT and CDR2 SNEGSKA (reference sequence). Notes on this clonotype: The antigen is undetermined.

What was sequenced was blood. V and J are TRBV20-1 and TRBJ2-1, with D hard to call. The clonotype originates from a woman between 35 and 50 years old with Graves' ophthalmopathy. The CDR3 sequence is CSAARATDEQFF. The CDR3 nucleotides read TGCAGTGCTGCTCGGGCCACGGATGAGCAGTTCTTC.